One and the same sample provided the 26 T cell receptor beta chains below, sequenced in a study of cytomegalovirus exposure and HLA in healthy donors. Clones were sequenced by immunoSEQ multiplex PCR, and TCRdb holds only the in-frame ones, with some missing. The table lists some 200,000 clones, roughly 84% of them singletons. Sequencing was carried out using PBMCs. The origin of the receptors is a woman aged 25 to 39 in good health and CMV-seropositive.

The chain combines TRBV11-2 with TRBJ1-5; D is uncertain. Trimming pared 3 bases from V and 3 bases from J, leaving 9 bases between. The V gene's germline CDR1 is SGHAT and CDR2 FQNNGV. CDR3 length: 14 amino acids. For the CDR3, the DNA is TGTGCCAGCAGCTTCGGCAGACACAATCAGCCCCAGCATTTT. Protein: CASSFGRHNQPQHF.

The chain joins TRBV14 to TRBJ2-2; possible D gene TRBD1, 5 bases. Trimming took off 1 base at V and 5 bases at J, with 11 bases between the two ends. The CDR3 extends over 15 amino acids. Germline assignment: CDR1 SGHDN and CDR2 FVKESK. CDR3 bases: TGTGCCAGCAGCCAAGGGGGCGGAAGTACCGGGGAGCTGTTTTTT. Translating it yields CASSQGGGSTGELFF.

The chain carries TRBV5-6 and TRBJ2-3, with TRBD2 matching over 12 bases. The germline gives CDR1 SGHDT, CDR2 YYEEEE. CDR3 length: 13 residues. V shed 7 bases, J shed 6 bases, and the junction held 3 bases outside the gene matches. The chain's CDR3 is CASGTSGGDTQYF. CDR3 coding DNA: TGTGCCAGCGGAACTAGCGGGGGGGATACGCAGTATTTT.

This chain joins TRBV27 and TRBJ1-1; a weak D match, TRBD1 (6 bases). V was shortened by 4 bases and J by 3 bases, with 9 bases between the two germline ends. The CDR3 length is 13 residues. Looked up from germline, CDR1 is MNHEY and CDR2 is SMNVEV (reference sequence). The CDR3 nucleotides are TGTGCCAGCAGTTCGGACAGCTACACTGAAGCTTTCTTT. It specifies CASSSDSYTEAFF.

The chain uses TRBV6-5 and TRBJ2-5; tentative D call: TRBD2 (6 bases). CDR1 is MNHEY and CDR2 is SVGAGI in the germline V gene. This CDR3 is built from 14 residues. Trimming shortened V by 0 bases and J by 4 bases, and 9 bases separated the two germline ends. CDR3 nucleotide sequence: TGTGCCAGCAGTTACTCGCGGGATATAGAGACCCAGTACTTC. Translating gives CASSYSRDIETQYF.

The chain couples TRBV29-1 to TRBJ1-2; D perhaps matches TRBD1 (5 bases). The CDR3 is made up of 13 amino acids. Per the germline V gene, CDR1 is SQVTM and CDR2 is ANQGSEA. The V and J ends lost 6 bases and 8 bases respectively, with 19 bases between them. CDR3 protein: CSVIGAGSSGYTF. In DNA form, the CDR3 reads TGCAGCGTCATTGGGGCAGGTTCGAGCGGCTACACCTTC.

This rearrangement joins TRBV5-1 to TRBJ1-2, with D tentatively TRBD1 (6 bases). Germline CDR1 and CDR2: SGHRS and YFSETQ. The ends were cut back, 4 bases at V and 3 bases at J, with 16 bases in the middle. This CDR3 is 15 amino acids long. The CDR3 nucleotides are TGCGCCAGCAGCCCAGGGGAGAGGTCGTACTATGGCTACACCTTC. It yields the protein CASSPGERSYYGYTF.

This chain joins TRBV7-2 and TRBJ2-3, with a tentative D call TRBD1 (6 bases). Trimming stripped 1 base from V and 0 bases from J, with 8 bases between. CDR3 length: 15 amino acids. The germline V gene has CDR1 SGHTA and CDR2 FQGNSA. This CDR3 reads CASSLETGSTDTQYF. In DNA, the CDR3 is TGTGCCAGCAGCTTAGAGACAGGCAGCACAGATACGCAGTATTTT.

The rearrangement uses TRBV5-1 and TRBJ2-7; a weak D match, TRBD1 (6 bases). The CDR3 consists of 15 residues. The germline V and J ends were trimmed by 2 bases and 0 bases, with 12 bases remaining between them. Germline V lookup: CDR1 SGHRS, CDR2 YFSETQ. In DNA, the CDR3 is TGCGCCAGCAGCTTCGGGACAAGAAGCTCCTACGAGCAGTACTTC. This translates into CASSFGTRSSYEQYF. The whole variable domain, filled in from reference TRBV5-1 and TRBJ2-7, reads KAGVTQTPRYLIKTRGQQVTLSCSPISGHRSVSWYQQTPGQGLQFLFEYFSETQRNKGNFPGRFSGRQFSNSRSEMNVSTLELGDSALYLCASSFGTRSSYEQYFGPGTRLTVT.

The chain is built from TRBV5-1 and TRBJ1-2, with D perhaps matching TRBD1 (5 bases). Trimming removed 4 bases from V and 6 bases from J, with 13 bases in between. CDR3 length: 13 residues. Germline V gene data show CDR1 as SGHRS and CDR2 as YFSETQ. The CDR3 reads CASSPRVQDGYTF. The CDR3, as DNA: TGCGCCAGCAGCCCCAGGGTTCAGGATGGCTACACCTTC.

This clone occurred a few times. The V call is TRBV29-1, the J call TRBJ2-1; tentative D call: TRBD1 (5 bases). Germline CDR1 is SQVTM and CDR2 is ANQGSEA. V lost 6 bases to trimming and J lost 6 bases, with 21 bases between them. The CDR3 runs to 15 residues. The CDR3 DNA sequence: TGCAGCGTGGAACTTTTCAGGGAAATCGGCAATGAGCAGTTCTTC. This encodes CSVELFREIGNEQFF.

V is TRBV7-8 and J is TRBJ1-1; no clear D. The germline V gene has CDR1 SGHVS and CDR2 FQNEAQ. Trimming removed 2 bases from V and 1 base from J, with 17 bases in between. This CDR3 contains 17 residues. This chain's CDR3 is CASSLSPIGDPNTEAFF. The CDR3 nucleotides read TGTGCCAGCAGCTTAAGCCCTATCGGGGATCCGAACACTGAAGCTTTCTTT.

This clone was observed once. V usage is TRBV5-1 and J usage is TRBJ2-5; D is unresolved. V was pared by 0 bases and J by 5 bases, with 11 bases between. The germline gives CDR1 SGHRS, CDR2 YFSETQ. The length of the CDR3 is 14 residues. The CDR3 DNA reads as TGCGCCAGCAGCTTGGATCGGGTTGGTGAGACCCAGTACTTC. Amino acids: CASSLDRVGETQYF.

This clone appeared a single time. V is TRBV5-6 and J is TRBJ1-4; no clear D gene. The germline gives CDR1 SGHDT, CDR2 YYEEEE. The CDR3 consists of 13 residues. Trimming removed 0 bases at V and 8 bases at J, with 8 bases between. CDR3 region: CASSLVRGEKLFF. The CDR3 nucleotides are TGTGCCAGCAGCTTGGTACGAGGCGAAAAACTGTTTTTT. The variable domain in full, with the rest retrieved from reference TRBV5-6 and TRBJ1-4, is DAGVTQSPTHLIKTRGQQVTLRCSPKSGHDTVSWYQQALGQGPQFIFQYYEEEERQRGNFPDRFSGHQFPNYSSELNVNALLLGDSALYLCASSLVRGEKLFFGSGTQLSVL.

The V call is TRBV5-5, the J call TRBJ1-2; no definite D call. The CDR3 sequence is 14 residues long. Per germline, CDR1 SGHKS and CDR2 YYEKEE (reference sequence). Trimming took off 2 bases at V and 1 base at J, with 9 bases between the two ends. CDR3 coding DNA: TGTGCCAGCAGCTTTCGAGAGCTTAACTATGGCTACACCTTC. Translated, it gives CASSFRELNYGYTF.

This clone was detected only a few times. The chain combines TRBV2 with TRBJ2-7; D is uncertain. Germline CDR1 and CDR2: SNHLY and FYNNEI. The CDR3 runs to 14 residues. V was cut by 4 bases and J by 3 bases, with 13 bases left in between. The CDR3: CASSAPLHIYEQYF. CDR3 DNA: TGTGCCAGCAGTGCTCCCCTTCACATCTACGAGCAGTACTTC.

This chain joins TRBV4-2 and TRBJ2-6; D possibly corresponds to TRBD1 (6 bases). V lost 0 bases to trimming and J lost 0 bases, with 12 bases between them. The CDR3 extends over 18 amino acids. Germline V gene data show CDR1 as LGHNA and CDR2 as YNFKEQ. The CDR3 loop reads CASSQDRVRGSGANVLTF. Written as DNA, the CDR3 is TGTGCCAGCAGCCAAGACCGAGTCAGGGGCTCTGGGGCCAACGTCCTGACTTTC.

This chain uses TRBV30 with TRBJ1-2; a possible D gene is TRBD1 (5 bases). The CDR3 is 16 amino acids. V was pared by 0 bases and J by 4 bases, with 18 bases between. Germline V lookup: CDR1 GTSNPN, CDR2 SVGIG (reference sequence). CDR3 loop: CAWSVGDYPVAYGYTF. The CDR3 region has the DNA TGTGCCTGGAGTGTAGGGGATTACCCGGTCGCCTATGGCTACACCTTC.

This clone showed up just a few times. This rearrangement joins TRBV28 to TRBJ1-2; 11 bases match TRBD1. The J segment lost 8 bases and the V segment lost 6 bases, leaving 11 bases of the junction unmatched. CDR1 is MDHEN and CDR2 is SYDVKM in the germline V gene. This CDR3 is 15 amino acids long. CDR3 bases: TGTGCCAGCAGAGGAGCGCCGGGACAGGGGGAAGGCTACACCTTC. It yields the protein CASRGAPGQGEGYTF.

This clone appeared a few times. CDR3: CASSLASGSLNEQFF. In DNA form, the CDR3 reads TGTGCCAGCAGCTTGGCTAGCGGGAGTCTAAATGAGCAGTTCTTC. This chain joins TRBV7-3 and TRBJ2-1; 10 nucleotides agree with TRBD2. This CDR3 spans 15 amino acids. Germline-derived CDR1 and CDR2 are SGHTA and FQGTGA. V shed 3 bases and J 7 bases; nucleotides not matched to a gene: 6.

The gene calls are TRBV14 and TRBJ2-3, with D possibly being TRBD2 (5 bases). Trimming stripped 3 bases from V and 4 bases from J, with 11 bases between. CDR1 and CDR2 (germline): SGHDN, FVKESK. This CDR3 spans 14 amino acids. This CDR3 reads CASSHGNWADTQYF. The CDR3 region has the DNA TGTGCCAGCAGCCACGGGAATTGGGCAGATACGCAGTATTTT.

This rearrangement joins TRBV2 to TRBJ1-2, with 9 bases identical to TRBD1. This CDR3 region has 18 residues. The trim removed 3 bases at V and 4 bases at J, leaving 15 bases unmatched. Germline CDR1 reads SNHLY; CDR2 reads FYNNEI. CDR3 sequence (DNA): TGTGCCAGCAGTGATGTGGTAGGACAGGGGCGGAGGGGCTATGGCTACACCTTC. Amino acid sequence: CASSDVVGQGRRGYGYTF.

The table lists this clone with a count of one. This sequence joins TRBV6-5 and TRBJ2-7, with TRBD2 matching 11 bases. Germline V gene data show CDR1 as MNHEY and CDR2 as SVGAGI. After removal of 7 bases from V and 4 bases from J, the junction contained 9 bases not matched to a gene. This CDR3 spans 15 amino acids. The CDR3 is CASKQLAGVKYEQYF. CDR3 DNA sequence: TGTGCCAGCAAACAACTAGCGGGAGTTAAATACGAGCAGTACTTC.

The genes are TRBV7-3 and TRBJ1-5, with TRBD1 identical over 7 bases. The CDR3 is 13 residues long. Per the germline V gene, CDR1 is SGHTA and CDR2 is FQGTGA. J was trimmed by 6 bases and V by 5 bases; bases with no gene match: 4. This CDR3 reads CASSADRTQPQHF. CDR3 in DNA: TGTGCCAGCAGCGCGGACAGGACTCAGCCCCAGCATTTT.

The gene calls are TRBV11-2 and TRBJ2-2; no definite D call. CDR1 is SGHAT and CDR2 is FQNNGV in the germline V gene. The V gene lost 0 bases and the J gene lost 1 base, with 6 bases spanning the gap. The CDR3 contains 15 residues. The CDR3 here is CASSLDPRNTGELFF. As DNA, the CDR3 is TGTGCCAGCAGCTTAGACCCTCGGAACACCGGGGAGCTGTTTTTT.

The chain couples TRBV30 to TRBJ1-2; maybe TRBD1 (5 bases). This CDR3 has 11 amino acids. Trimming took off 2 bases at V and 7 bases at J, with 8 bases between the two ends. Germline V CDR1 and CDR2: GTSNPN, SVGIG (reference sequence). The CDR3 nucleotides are TGTGCCTGGAGTTCAGGGTCTGGCTACACCTTC. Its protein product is CAWSSGSGYTF.